Presented here are 30 T cell receptor beta chains from one specimen sequenced in a study of neurological immune-mediated disorders. TCRdb analysed the 5' RACE reads with MiXCR anew, one entry per CDR3 protein. This sample has approximately 40,000 distinct CDR3 sequences, with roughly 15% found just once. The source material was CD4+ T cells from blood. The source of these receptors is a woman aged 55 to 70 with HTLV-1-associated myelopathy (HAM/TSP).

This clonotype has a count of ten or more. The genes are TRBV7-3 and TRBJ1-4; TRBD1 agrees at 9 bases. Germline loops: CDR1 SGHTA, CDR2 FQGTGA. The CDR3 is made up of 15 amino acids. V lost 6 bases, J lost 8 bases, and 10 bases stayed unmatched. The CDR3 is CASSLERTGDEKLFF. The CDR3 nucleotides are TGTGCCAGCAGTCTAGAAAGGACAGGGGACGAAAAACTGTTTTTT.

This clonotype occurred many times. This chain uses TRBV3-1 with TRBJ2-7; 7 positions agree with TRBD2. The V gene's germline CDR1 is LGHDT and CDR2 YNNKEL (reference sequence). The V and J ends lost 1 base and 3 bases, in that order; junction bases with no gene match: 6. The CDR3 is 15 residues long. CDR3 protein: CASSQGHLADYEQYF. CDR3 DNA: TGTGCCAGCAGCCAAGGGCACCTAGCGGACTACGAGCAGTACTTC.

The chain has TRBV7-2 and TRBJ2-6, with a weak D call TRBD1 (5 bases). This CDR3 is 16 amino acids long. CDR1 is SGHTA and CDR2 is FQGNSA in the germline V gene. Trimming left V 2 bases short and J 2 bases short, with 10 bases between. Here the CDR3 reads CASSLQGSTGANVLTF. CDR3 DNA sequence: TGTGCCAGCAGCTTACAGGGTAGTACTGGGGCCAACGTCCTGACTTTC.

This clonotype was observed many times. V and J are TRBV3-1 and TRBJ2-7; D might be TRBD2 (5 bases). Germline V gives CDR1 LGHDT, CDR2 YNNKEL (reference sequence). The CDR3 has 15 amino acids. Trimming stripped 0 bases from V and 1 base from J, with 10 bases between. The CDR3 sequence is CASSQESDWSYEQYF. The CDR3 DNA reads TGTGCCAGCAGCCAAGAATCGGACTGGTCCTACGAGCAGTACTTC.

The genes are TRBV20-1 and TRBJ2-3, with D possibly being TRBD1 (6 bases). There are 17 residues in the CDR3. Trimming pared 6 bases from V and 7 bases from J, leaving 29 bases between. The germline gives CDR1 DFQATT, CDR2 SNEGSKA (reference sequence). CDR3 sequence reads: CSAEGSWGPSSGYTQYF. CDR3 coding DNA: TGCAGTGCAGAGGGGAGCTGGGGGCCCTCCTCGGGGTATACGCAGTATTTT.

This clonotype was detected once. The chain employs TRBV4-1 and TRBJ1-3; TRBD1 matches 8 bases. After removal of 8 bases from V and 14 bases from J, the junction contained 11 bases not matched to a gene. The CDR3 loop spans 12 amino acids. The germline CDR1 and CDR2 sequences are MGHRA and YSYEKL. The CDR3 DNA is TGCGCCAGCGCGACCGGGACAGGAGACCTATATTTT. This codes for CASATGTGDLYF.

The V and J genes are TRBV5-1 and TRBJ1-1; D gene uncertain. The germline gives CDR1 SGHRS, CDR2 YFSETQ. Trimming stripped 0 bases from V and 6 bases from J, with 9 bases between. The CDR3 spans 13 residues. The CDR3: CASSLGVRPEAFF. The CDR3 DNA is TGCGCCAGCAGCTTGGGGGTGCGCCCTGAAGCTTTCTTT.

This clonotype showed up many times. The chain combines TRBV5-6 with TRBJ1-2, with D possibly being TRBD1 (6 bases). This CDR3 has 14 residues. Germline V gene sequence: CDR1 SGHDT, CDR2 YYEEEE. V dropped 5 bases and J dropped 4 bases, with 15 bases sitting between them. The CDR3, as DNA: TGTGCCAGCAGTTCAGGACAAGGGGGCTATGGCTACACCTTC. It encodes CASSSGQGGYGYTF.

This clonotype has only a few counts. Being one base from a much bigger clone, this may be a read error. The chain uses TRBV6-6 and TRBJ2-3, with D possibly matching TRBD2 (7 bases). Trimming stripped 11 bases from V and 6 bases from J, with 21 bases between. CDR3 size: 14 residues. The germline V gene has CDR1 MNHNY and CDR2 SVGAGI (reference sequence). CDR3 protein: CAAGTGGVGDTQYF. CDR3 nucleotides: TGTGCCGCTGGGACGGGGGGCGTGGGGGATACGCAGTATTTT.

The V call is TRBV30, the J call TRBJ2-6, with 7 bases fitting TRBD1. The germline gives CDR1 GTSNPN, CDR2 SVGIG (reference sequence). The CDR3 sequence is 13 residues long. J was trimmed by 2 bases and V by 8 bases; bases with no gene match: 3. In DNA form, the CDR3 reads TGTGCCCGACAGGGCGCTGGGGCCAACGTCCTGACTTTC. Amino acid sequence: CARQGAGANVLTF.

This clonotype appeared many times. The genes are TRBV6-5 and TRBJ2-3, with D possibly being TRBD2 (6 bases). Germline V gene lookup returns CDR1 MNHEY and CDR2 SVGAGI. Trimming took off 4 bases at V and 2 bases at J, with 10 bases between the two ends. CDR3 length: 14 residues. CDR3 in amino acids: CASSSGSPTDTQYF. CDR3 DNA sequence: TGTGCCAGCAGTTCCGGGAGCCCCACAGATACGCAGTATTTT.

This clonotype was recorded at least ten times. The J gene is TRBJ2-7, the V gene TRBV4-1, with 12 nucleotides matching TRBD2. The CDR3 is 18 amino acids. Trimming removed 2 bases from V and 0 bases from J; junction bases left unmatched: 8. The germline gives CDR1 MGHRA, CDR2 YSYEKL. For the CDR3, the DNA is TGCGCCAGCAGCCAACAGACTAGCGGGGGCGTCAGCTCCTACGAGCAGTACTTC. This sequence encodes CASSQQTSGGVSSYEQYF.

This clonotype came up many times. This chain joins TRBV7-9 and TRBJ2-1, with D tentatively TRBD1 (6 bases). Germline V gives CDR1 SEHNR, CDR2 FQNEAQ (reference sequence). V was shortened by 4 bases and J by 8 bases, with 18 bases between the two germline ends. This CDR3 spans 15 amino acids. The CDR3 DNA sequence: TGTGCCAGCAGCTACAGGCAAGTTAAGGGGGATGAGCAGTTCTTC. Encoded protein: CASSYRQVKGDEQFF.

This clonotype was seen repeatedly, ten times or more. The chain carries TRBV5-1 and TRBJ2-5, with a possible D match to TRBD2 (6 bases). Trimming left V 0 bases short and J 10 bases short, with 16 bases between. CDR3 length: 14 amino acids. Germline-derived CDR1 and CDR2 are SGHRS and YFSETQ. CDR3 nucleotides: TGCGCCAGCAGCTTGGAAGGGCCCGCGGAGGGCCAGTACTTC. As protein: CASSLEGPAEGQYF.

The chain is built from TRBV11-2 and TRBJ1-6; 7 nucleotides agree with TRBD1. The J segment lost 5 bases and the V segment lost 4 bases, leaving 8 bases of the junction unmatched. The CDR3 length is 16 residues. In germline, CDR1 is SGHAT, CDR2 FQNNGV. The DNA of the CDR3 is TGTGCCAGCAGCTCAGGGGGGGGTACACATAATTCACCCCTCCACTTT. Protein product: CASSSGGGTHNSPLHF.

This clonotype was seen ten or more times. This sequence joins TRBV9 and TRBJ2-2; the match to TRBD2 covers 7 bases. Trimming cost V 0 bases and J 5 bases; bases outside gene matches: 4. Germline V gives CDR1 SGDLS, CDR2 YYNGEE. This CDR3 is built from 15 residues. CDR3 nucleotide sequence: TGTGCCAGCAGCGTAGTCCGGGGAGGGACCGGGGAGCTGTTTTTT. Amino acids: CASSVVRGGTGELFF. Variable domain in full (rest from reference TRBV9 and TRBJ2-2): DSGVTQTPKHLITATGQRVTLRCSPRSGDLSVYWYQQSLDQGLQFLIQYYNGEERAKGNILERFSAQQFPDLHSELNLSSLELGDSALYFCASSVVRGGTGELFFGEGSRLTVL.

The rearrangement joins TRBV25-1 to TRBJ2-7, with TRBD1 matching over 7 bases. This CDR3 contains 15 residues. Germline V lookup: CDR1 MGHDK, CDR2 SYGVNS. V shed 4 bases and J 0 bases; nucleotides not matched to a gene: 6. CDR3 in DNA: TGTGCCAGCAGTGGTTACAGGGGTTTCTCCTACGAGCAGTACTTC. It encodes CASSGYRGFSYEQYF.

The chain employs TRBV30 and TRBJ1-2; TRBD1 is a possible D gene (6 bases). Germline CDR1 reads GTSNPN; CDR2 reads SVGIG (reference sequence). Trimming pared 3 bases from V and 4 bases from J, leaving 6 bases between. The length of the CDR3 is 11 residues. For the CDR3, the DNA is TGTGCCTGGAGCAGGGGCTATGGCTACACCTTC. It specifies CAWSRGYGYTF.

The table lists this clonotype with many counts. The chain is built from TRBV5-6 and TRBJ2-5; TRBD2 matches at 7 bases. Germline loops: CDR1 SGHDT, CDR2 YYEEEE. The CDR3 length is 14 residues. V was clipped by 2 bases and J by 3 bases; unmatched bases: 4. The CDR3: CASSFSAGEETQYF. The CDR3 bases are TGTGCCAGCAGCTTCTCTGCGGGGGAAGAGACCCAGTACTTC.

This clonotype has ten or more counts. The rearrangement joins TRBV6-6 to TRBJ1-2; 9 nucleotides match TRBD1. With 8 bases clipped from V and 7 bases from J, the junction kept 8 bases outside the gene matches. The CDR3 covers 13 residues. In germline, CDR1 is MNHNY, CDR2 SVGAGI (reference sequence). The CDR3 DNA is TGTGCCAGCGAAAGGACAGGGGAAGGTGGCTACACCTTC. Encoded protein: CASERTGEGGYTF.

At least ten counts were recorded for this clonotype. This chain uses TRBV10-3 with TRBJ2-2; D is unresolved. Deletions cut 8 bases from V and 2 bases from J, with 12 bases between. Germline V CDR1 and CDR2: ENHRY, SYGVKD. This CDR3 region has 14 residues. The CDR3, as DNA: TGTGCCATCTCTGGCGCCGCTAACACCGGGGAGCTGTTTTTT. This gives the protein CAISGAANTGELFF.

This clonotype was counted at least ten times. V and J are TRBV6-5 and TRBJ2-7; D tentatively reads TRBD1 or TRBD2 (5 bases each). The ends were cut back, 5 bases at V and 2 bases at J, with 22 bases in the middle. Germline values: CDR1 MNHEY, CDR2 SVGAGI. The CDR3 runs 17 residues. In DNA form, the CDR3 reads TGTGCCAGCAGTCCCGGGACCGGAACTACGAGAGCCTACGAGCAGTACTTC. Protein: CASSPGTGTTRAYEQYF.

There are many counts of this clonotype. The chain combines TRBV5-1 with TRBJ2-3, with TRBD1 as a possible D gene (5 bases). Germline V gene lookup returns CDR1 SGHRS and CDR2 YFSETQ. V was cut by 5 bases and J by 2 bases, with 12 bases left in between. There are 14 residues in the CDR3. Here the CDR3 reads CASRLRAVTDTQYF. The DNA for the CDR3 is TGCGCCAGCAGACTCAGGGCCGTCACAGATACGCAGTATTTT.

This clonotype was counted many times. The chain links TRBV3-1 to TRBJ1-2; D is unclear. The CDR3 is 17 residues long. Trimming removed 0 bases at V and 2 bases at J, with 16 bases between. Germline V gene lookup returns CDR1 LGHDT and CDR2 YNNKEL (reference sequence). The CDR3 is CASSQDPTLGSNYGYTF. For the CDR3, the DNA is TGTGCCAGCAGCCAAGACCCCACTCTTGGCTCCAACTATGGCTACACCTTC.

Many counts were recorded for this clonotype. The rearrangement joins TRBV5-1 to TRBJ2-3; possible D gene TRBD2, 6 bases. Trimming took 7 bases from V and 6 from J, leaving 15 bases between them. The CDR3 totals 13 residues. Germline V gene data show CDR1 as SGHRS and CDR2 as YFSETQ. The CDR3 spells CASSGAGSDTQYF. Here the CDR3 DNA reads TGCGCCAGCTCCGGGGCGGGATCGGATACGCAGTATTTT.

This chain joins TRBV5-1 and TRBJ2-2; possibly TRBD1 for D (6 bases). The CDR3 extends over 15 amino acids. V was trimmed by 6 bases and J by 8 bases, leaving 20 bases between them. Per the germline V gene, CDR1 is SGHRS and CDR2 is YFSETQ. CDR3 region: CASKLDSHSNGELFF. CDR3 nucleotide sequence: TGCGCCAGCAAATTGGACAGCCATTCCAATGGGGAGCTGTTTTTT.

Ten or more counts support this clonotype. The CDR3 protein is CASTYAYSNQPQHF. CDR3 nucleotides: TGTGCCAGCACGTACGCTTATAGCAATCAGCCCCAGCATTTT. This sequence joins TRBV6-1 and TRBJ1-5; D call uncertain. The CDR3 is 14 amino acids. Trimming pared 7 bases from V and 0 bases from J, leaving 10 bases between. Germline assignment: CDR1 MNHNS and CDR2 SASEGT.

The sample holds many counts of this clonotype. J is TRBJ2-7 and V is TRBV7-2; D is unresolved. Trimming cost V 4 bases and J 2 bases, with 6 bases left between them. Germline V gene sequence: CDR1 SGHTA, CDR2 FQGNSA. This CDR3 is built from 12 residues. CDR3 sequence: CASSSQPYEQYF. In nucleotides, the CDR3 is TGTGCCAGCAGCTCCCAACCCTACGAGCAGTACTTC.

By sample share, this clonotype is medium-sized. The chain links TRBV5-1 to TRBJ1-2; D ambiguous. The CDR3 contains 12 residues. V shed 0 bases and J shed 3 bases, with 3 bases lying between them. Germline V lookup: CDR1 SGHRS, CDR2 YFSETQ. As DNA, the CDR3 is TGCGCCAGCAGCTTGGACGACTATGGCTACACCTTC. It is translated as CASSLDDYGYTF.

For this clonotype: Compared with germline, one end of the junction differs, possibly owing to a read error. V and J are TRBV4-1 and TRBJ1-5, with D unresolved. CDR1 MGHRA and CDR2 YSYEKL come from the germline V gene. CDR3 length: 15 residues. CDR3 in amino acids: CASSQDWRSYQPQHF. Written as DNA, the CDR3 is TGCGCAAGCAGCCAAGATTGGAGGTCCTATCAGCCCCAGCATTTT.